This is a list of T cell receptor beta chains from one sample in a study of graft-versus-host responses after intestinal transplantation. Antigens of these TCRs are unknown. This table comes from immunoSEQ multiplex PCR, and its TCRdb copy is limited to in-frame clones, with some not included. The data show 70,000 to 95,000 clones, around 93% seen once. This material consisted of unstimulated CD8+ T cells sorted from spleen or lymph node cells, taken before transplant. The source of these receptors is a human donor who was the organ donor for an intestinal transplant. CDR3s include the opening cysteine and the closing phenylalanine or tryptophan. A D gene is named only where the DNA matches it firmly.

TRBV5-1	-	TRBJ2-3	TGCGCCAGCAGCTTTGCCGGGGATCCCGGGGATACGCAGTATTTT	CASSFAGDPGDTQYF
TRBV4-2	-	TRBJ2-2	TGTGCCAGCCGCCAAACTGTAGACTTACCCTTGGGGGGTAACACCGGGGAGCTGTTTTTT	CASRQTVDLPLGGNTGELFF
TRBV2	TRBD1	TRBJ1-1	TGTGCCAGCAGGGATCCGGGACAGGGTTCGCCAACCACTGAAGCTTTCTTT	CASRDPGQGSPTTEAFF
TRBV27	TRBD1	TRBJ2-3	TGTGCCAGCAGTACAGGGGATCTGACAGATACGCAGTATTTT	CASSTGDLTDTQYF
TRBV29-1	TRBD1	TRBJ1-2	TGCAGCGTTGACCTCCCCGTACGGACAGGGGGCGATTTGGGTGGCTACACCTTC	CSVDLPVRTGGDLGGYTF
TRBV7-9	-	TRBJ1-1	TGTGCCAGCAGACACATGAACACTGAAGCTTTCTTT	CASRHMNTEAFF
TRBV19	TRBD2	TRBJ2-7	TGTGCCAGTAGTATATCTAGCGGATCCTACGAGCAGTACTTC	CASSISSGSYEQYF
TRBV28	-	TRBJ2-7	TGTGCCAGCAGCTCCGGCGAGCAGTACTTC	CASSSGEQYF
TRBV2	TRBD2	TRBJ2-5	TGTGCCAGCATGCATCCGGGACTAGCGGGAGGAGAGACCCAGTACTTC	CASMHPGLAGGETQYF
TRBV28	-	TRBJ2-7	TGTGCCAGCAGTTTTGGGGCCGAGCAGTACTTC	CASSFGAEQYF